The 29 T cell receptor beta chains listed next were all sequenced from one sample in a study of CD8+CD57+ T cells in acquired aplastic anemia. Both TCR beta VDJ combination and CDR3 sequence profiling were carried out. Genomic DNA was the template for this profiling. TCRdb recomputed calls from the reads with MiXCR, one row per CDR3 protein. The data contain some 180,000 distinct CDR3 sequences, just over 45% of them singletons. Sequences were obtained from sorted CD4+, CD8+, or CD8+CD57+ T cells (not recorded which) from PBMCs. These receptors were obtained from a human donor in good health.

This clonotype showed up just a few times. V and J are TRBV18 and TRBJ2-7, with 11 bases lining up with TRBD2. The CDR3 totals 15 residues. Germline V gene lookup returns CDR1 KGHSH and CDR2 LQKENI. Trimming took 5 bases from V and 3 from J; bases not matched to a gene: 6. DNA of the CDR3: TGTGCCAGCTCAGCAGGGACTAGCGGTTTCTACGAGCAGTACTTC. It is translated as CASSAGTSGFYEQYF.

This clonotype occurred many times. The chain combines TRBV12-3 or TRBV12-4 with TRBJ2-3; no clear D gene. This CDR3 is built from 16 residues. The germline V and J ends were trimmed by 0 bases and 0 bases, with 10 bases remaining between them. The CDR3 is CASSLADTPSTDTQYF. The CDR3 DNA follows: TGTGCCAGCAGTTTAGCCGACACTCCTAGCACAGATACGCAGTATTTT.

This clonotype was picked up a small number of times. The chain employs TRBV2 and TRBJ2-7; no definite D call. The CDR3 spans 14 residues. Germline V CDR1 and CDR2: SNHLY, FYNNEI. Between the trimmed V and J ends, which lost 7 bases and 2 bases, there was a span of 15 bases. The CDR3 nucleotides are TGTGCCAGCAAGGAACGATCGGGCCCCTACGAGCAGTACTTC. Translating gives CASKERSGPYEQYF.

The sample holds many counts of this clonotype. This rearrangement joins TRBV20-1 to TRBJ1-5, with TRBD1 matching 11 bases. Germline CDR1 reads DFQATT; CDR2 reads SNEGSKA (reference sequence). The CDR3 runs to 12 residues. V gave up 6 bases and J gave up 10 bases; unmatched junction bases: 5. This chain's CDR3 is CSAGTGGGPQHF. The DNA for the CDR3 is TGCAGTGCAGGGACAGGGGGTGGACCCCAGCATTTT.

For the CDR3, the DNA is TGTGCCACAGAAGGCTCCAACACCGGGGAGCTGTTTTTT. It encodes CATEGSNTGELFF. This chain uses TRBV24-1 with TRBJ2-2; no clear D. The CDR3 covers 13 residues. Germline V CDR1 and CDR2: KGHDR, SFDVKD. Trimming took 10 bases from V and 2 from J, leaving 10 bases between them.

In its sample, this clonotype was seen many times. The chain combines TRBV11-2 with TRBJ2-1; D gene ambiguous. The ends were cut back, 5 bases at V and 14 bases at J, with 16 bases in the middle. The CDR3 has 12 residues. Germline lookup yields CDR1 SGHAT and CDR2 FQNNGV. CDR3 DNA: TGTGCCAGCAGCAAAGACCGGGTCCTAGAGTTCTTC. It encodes CASSKDRVLEFF.

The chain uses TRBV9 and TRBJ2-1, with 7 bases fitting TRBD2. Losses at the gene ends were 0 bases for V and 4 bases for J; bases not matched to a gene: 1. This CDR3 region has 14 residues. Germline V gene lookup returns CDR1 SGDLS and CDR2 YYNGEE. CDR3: CASSVGGGYNEQFF. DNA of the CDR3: TGTGCCAGCAGCGTAGGGGGGGGTTACAATGAGCAGTTCTTC.

DNA for the CDR3: TGTGCCAGCAGCGCAAGCGGGAGACAGTACTACGAGCAGTACTTC. Translated: CASSASGRQYYEQYF. The chain combines TRBV3-1 with TRBJ2-7, with 8 nucleotides matching TRBD2. With V trimmed by 5 bases and J by 3 bases, 9 bases remained unmatched. This CDR3 spans 15 amino acids. Per the germline V gene, CDR1 is LGHDT and CDR2 is YNNKEL (reference sequence).

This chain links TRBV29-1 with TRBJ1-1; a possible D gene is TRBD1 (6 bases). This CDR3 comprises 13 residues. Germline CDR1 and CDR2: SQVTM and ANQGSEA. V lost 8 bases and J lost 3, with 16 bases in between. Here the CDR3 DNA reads TGCAGCATCGAGGGGGGTCTATACACTGAAGCTTTCTTT. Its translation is CSIEGGLYTEAFF.

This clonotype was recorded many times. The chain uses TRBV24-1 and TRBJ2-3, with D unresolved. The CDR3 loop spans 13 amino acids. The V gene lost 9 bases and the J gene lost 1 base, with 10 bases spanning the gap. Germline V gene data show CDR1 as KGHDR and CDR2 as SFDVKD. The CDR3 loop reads CATGRQGTDTQYF. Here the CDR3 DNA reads TGTGCCACCGGACGCCAGGGCACAGATACGCAGTATTTT.

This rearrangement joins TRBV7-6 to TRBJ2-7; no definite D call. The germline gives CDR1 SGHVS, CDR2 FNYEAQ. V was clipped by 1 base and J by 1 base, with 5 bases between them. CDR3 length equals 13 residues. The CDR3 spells CASSLGHSYEQYF. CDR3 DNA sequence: TGTGCCAGCAGCTTAGGGCATTCCTACGAGCAGTACTTC.

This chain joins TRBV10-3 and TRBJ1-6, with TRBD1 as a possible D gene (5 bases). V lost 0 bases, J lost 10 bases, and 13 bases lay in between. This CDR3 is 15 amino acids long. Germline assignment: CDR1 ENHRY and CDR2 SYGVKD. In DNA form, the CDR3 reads TGTGCCATCAGTGAGTCGGTCAGGGAAGGGTCACCCCTCCACTTT. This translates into CAISESVREGSPLHF.

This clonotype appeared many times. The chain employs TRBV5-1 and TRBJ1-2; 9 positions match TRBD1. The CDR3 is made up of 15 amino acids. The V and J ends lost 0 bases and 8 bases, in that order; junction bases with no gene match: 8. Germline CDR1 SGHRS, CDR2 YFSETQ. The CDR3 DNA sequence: TGCGCCAGCAGCTTGGAAGGGACAGGGCGTTCCGGCTACACCTTC. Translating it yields CASSLEGTGRSGYTF.

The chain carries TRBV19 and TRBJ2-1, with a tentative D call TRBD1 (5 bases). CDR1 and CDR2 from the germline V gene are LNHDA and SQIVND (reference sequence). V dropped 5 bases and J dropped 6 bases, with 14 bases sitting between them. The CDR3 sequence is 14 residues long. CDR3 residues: CASSGSGRVNEQFF. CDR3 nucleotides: TGTGCCAGTAGTGGATCAGGGCGTGTCAATGAGCAGTTCTTC.

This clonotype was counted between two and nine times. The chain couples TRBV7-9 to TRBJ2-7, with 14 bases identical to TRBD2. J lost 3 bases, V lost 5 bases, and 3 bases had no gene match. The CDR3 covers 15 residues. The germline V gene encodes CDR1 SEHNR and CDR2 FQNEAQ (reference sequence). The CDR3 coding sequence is TGTGCCAGCAGCCTGGGGACTAGCGGGGGCTACGAGCAGTACTTC. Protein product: CASSLGTSGGYEQYF.

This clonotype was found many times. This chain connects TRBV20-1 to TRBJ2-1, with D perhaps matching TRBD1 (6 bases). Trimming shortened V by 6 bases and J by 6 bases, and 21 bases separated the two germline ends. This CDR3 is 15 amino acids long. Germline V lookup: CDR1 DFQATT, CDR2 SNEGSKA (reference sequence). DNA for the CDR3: TGCAGTGCAAAAGATACGTTGGGGGCCTCCAATGAGCAGTTCTTC. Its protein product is CSAKDTLGASNEQFF.

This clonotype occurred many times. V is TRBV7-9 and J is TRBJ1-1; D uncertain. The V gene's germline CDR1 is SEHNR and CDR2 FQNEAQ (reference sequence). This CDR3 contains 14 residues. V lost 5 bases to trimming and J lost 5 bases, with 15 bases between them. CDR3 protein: CASSPASPRTEAFF. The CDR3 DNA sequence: TGTGCCAGCAGCCCAGCGAGTCCGAGGACTGAAGCTTTCTTT.

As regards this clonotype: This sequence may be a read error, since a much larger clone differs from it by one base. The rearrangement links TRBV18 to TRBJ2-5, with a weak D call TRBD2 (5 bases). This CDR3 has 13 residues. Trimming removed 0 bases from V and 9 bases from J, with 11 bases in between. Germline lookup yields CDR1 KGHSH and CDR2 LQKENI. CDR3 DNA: TGTGCCAGCTCACCACCTAGCGTGGAGGCCCAGTACTTC. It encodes CASSPPSVEAQYF.

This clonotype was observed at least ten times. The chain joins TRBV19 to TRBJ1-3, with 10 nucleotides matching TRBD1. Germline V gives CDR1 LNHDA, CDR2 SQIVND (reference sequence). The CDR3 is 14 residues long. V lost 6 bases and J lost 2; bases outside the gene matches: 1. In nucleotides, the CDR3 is TGTGCCAGTAGGGGGACAGGGGCTGGAAACACCATATATTTT. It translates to CASRGTGAGNTIYF.

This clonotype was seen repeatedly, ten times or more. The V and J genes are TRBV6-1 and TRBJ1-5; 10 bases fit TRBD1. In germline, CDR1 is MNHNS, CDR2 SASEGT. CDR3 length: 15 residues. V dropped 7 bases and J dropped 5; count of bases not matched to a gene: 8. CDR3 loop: CASMGWDRGDQPQHF. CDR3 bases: TGTGCCAGCATGGGATGGGACAGGGGTGATCAGCCCCAGCATTTT.

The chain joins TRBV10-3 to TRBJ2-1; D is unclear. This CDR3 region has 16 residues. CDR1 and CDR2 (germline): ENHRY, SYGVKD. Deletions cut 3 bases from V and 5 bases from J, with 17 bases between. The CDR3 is CAISDDWTSPDNEQFF. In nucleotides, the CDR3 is TGTGCCATCAGTGATGACTGGACGAGCCCCGACAATGAGCAGTTCTTC.

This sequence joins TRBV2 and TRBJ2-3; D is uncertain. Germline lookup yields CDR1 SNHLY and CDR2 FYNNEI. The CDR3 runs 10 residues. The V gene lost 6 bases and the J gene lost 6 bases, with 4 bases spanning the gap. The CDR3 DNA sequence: TGTGCCAGCAGGGTCGATACGCAGTATTTT. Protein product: CASRVDTQYF.

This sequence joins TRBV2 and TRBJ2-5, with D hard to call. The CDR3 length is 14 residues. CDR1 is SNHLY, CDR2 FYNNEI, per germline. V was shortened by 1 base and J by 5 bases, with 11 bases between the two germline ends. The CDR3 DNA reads TGTGCCAGCAGTGAAGAACAATTCGGGGAGACCCAGTACTTC. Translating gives CASSEEQFGETQYF.

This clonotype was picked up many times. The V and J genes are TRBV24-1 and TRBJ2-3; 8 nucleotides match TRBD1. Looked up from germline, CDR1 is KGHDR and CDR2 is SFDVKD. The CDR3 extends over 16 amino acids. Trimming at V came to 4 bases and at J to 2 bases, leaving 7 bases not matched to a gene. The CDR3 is CATSERGTGNTDTQYF. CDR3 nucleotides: TGTGCCACCAGTGAAAGGGGGACAGGAAACACAGATACGCAGTATTTT.

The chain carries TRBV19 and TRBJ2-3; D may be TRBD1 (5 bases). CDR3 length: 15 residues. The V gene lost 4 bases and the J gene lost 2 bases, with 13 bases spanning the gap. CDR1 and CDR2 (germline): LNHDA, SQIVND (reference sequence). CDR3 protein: CASSKGTGFTDTQYF. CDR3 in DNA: TGTGCCAGTAGTAAGGGTACAGGTTTCACAGATACGCAGTATTTT.

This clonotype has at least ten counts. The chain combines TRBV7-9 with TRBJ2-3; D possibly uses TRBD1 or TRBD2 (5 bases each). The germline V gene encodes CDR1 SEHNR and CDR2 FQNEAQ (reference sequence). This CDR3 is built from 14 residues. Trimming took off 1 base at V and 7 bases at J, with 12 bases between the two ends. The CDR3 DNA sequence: TGTGCCAGCAGCTTAGGCTGGGACCAACATACGCAGTATTTT. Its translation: CASSLGWDQHTQYF.

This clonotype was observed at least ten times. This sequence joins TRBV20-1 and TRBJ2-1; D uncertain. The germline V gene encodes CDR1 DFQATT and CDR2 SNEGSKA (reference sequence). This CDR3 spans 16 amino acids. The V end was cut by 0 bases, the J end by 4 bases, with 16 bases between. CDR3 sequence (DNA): TGCAGTGCTAGAGACAGTGCGCACCCCCTATACAATGAGCAGTTCTTC. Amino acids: CSARDSAHPLYNEQFF.

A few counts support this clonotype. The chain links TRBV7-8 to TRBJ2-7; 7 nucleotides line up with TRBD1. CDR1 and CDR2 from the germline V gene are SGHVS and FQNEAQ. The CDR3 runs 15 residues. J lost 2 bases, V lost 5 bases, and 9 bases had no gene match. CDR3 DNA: TGTGCCAGCAGCCCACAGACAGGGCTTACCTACGAGCAGTACTTC. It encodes CASSPQTGLTYEQYF.

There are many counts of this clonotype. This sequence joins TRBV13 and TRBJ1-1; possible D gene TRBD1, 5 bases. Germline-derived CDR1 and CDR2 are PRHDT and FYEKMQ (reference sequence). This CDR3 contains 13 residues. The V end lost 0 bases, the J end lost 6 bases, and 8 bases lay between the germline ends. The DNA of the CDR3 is TGTGCCAGCAGCTTAGGTCAGGGATCTGAAGCTTTCTTT. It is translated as CASSLGQGSEAFF.